This T cell receptor (beta chain) was observed in a study of T cell repertoires in cytomegalovirus infection. Turning to the study itself: HLA-C-restricted CMV epitopes, recently identified, and well-studied HLA-B-restricted ones were used by the study. The public TCR beta signatures pointed to both CMV infection and matching HLA type.

A few counts support this clonotype. The target antigen is unknown. TCRdb independently ran MiXCR on the reads; one entry per CDR3 protein. This sample has some 920,000 distinct CDR3 sequences, with 31% found just once. General study points: The study identified carriers of CMV plus the relevant HLA from cumulative public TCR beta family frequency.

The CDR3 spans 15 residues. Germline CDR1 reads SNHLY; CDR2 reads FYNNEI. The ends were cut back, 1 base at V and 3 bases at J, with 12 bases in the middle. Material: cultured CD8+ T cells from PBMCs, obtained from culture after CMV antigen stimulation. The chain links TRBV2 to TRBJ2-5; the D gene is possibly TRBD2 (7 bases). The sequence was obtained from a human donor in good health (CMV status not recorded). Some clones in this sample may be carry-over from other donors' samples. In DNA, the CDR3 is TGTGCCAGCAGTGAAGAGGGGGGGCTCAAAGAGACCCAGTACTTC. Translating gives CASSEEGGLKETQYF.